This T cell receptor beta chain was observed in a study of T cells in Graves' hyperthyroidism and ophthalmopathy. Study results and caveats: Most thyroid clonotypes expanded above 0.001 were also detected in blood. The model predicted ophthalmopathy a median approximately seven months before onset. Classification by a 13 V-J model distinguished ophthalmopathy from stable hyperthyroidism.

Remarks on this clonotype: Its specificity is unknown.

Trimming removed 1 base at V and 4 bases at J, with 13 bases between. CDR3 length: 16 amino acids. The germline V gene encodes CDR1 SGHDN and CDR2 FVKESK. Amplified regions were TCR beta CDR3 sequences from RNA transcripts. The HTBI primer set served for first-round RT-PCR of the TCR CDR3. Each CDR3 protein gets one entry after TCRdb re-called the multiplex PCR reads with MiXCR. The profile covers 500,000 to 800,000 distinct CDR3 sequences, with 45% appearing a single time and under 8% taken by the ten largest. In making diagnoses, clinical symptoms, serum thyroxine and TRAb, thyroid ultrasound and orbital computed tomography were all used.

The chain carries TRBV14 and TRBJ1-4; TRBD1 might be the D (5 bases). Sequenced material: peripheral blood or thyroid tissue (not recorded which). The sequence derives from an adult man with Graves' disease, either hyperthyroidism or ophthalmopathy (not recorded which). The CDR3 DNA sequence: TGTGCCAGCAGCCAAGGGGACCGGGCCTTTAATGAAAAACTGTTTTTT. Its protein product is CASSQGDRAFNEKLFF.